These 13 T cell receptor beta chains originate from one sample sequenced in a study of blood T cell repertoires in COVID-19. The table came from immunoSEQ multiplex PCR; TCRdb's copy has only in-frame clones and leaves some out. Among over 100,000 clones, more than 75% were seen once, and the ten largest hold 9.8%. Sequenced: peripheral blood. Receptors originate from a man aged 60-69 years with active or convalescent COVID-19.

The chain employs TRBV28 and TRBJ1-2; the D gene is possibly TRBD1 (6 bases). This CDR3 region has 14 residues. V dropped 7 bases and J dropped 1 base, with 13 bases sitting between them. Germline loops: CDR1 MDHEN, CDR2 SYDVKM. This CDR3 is CASTNAGVNYGYTF. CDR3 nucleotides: TGTGCCAGCACCAACGCAGGGGTTAACTATGGCTACACCTTC.

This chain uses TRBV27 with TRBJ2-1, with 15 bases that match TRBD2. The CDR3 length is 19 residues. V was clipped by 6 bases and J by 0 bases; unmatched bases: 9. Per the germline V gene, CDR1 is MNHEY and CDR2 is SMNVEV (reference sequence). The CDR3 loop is CASSVSGLAGGTSYNEQFF. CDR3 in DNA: TGTGCCAGCAGCGTCTCGGGACTAGCGGGAGGAACCTCCTACAATGAGCAGTTCTTC.

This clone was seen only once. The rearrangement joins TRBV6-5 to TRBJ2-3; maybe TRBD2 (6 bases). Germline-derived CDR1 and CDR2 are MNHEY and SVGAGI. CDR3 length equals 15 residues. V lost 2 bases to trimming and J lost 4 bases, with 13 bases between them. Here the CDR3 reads CASSYQAGLADTQYF. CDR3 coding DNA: TGTGCCAGCAGTTACCAGGCGGGATTGGCAGATACGCAGTATTTT.

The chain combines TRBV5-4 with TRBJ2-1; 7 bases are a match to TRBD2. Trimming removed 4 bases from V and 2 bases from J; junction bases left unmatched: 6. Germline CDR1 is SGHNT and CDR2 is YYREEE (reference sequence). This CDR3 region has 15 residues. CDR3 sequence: CASSPRGRAYNEQFF. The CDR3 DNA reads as TGTGCCAGCAGCCCCCGGGGGAGGGCCTACAATGAGCAGTTCTTC.

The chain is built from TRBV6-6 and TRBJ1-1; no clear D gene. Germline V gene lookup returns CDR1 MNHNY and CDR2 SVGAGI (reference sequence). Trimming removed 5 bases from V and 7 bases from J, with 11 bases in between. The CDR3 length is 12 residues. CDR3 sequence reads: CASSPADLEAFF. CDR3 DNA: TGTGCCAGCAGTCCCGCGGATCTTGAAGCTTTCTTT.

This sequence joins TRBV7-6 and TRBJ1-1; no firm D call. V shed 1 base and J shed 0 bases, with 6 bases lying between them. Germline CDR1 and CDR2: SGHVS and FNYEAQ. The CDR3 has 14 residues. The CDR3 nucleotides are TGTGCCAGCAGCTTAGGGCCGATGAACACTGAAGCTTTCTTT. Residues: CASSLGPMNTEAFF.

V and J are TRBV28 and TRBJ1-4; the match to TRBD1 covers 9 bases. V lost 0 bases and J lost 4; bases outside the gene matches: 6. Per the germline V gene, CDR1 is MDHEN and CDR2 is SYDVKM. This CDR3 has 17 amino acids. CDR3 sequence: CASSLWGQGVGNEKLFF. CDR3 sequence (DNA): TGTGCCAGCAGTTTATGGGGACAGGGAGTCGGTAATGAAAAACTGTTTTTT.

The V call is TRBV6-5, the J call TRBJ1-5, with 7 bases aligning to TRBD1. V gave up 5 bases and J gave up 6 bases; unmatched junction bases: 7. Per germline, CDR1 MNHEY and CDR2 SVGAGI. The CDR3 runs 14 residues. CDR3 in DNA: TGTGCCAGCAGTCGCAACCAGGGGGGTCAGCCCCAGCATTTT. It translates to CASSRNQGGQPQHF.

The CDR3: CAGALGQASPQHF. Written as DNA, the CDR3 is TGTGCCGGGGCTTTGGGACAGGCATCGCCCCAGCATTTT. The J gene is TRBJ1-5, the V gene TRBV2; 8 bases fit TRBD1. This CDR3 is 13 amino acids long. Losses at the gene ends were 11 bases for V and 9 bases for J; bases not matched to a gene: 12. Germline loops: CDR1 SNHLY, CDR2 FYNNEI.

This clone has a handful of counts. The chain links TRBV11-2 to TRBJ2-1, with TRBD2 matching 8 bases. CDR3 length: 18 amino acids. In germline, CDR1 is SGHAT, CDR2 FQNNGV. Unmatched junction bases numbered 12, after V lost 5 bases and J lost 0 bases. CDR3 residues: CASSPRTSWASSYNEQFF. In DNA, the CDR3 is TGTGCCAGCAGCCCCCGGACTAGCTGGGCAAGCTCCTACAATGAGCAGTTCTTC.

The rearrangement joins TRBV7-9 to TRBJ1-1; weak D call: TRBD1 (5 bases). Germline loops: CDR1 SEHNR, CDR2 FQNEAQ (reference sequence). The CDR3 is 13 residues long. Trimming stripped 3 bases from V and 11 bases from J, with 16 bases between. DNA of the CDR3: TGTGCCAGCAGCTTGAGGTCAGGGAATCGGGCTTTCTTT. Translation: CASSLRSGNRAFF.

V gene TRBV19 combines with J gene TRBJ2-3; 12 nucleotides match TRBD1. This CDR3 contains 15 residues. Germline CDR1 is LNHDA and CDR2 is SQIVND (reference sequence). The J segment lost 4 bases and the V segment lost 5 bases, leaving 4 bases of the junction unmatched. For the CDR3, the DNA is TGTGCCAGTAGTGGCGGGGACAGGGGGCCAGATACGCAGTATTTT. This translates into CASSGGDRGPDTQYF.

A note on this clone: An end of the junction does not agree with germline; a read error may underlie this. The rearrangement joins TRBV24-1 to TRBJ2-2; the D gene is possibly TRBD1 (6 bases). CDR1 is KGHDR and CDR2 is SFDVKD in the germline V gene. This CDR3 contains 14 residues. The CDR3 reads CATSPPRDTGELFF. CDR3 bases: TGTGCCACCTCTCCGCCCCGGGACACGGGGGAGCTGTTTTTT.